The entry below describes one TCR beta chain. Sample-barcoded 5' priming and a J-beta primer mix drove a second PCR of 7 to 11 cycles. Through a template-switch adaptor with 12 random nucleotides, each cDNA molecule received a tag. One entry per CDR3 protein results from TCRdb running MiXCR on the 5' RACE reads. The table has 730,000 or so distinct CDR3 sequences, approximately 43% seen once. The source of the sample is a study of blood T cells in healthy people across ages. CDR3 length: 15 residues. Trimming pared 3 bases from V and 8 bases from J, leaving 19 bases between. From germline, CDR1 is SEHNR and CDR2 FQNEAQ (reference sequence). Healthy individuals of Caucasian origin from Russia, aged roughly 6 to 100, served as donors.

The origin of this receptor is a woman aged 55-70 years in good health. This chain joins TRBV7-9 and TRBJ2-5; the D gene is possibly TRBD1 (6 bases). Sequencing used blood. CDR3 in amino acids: CASSFGQQVFDTQYF. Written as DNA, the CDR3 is TGTGCCAGCAGCTTCGGACAGCAAGTGTTTGACACCCAGTACTTC. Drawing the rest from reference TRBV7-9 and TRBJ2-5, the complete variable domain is DTGVSQNPRHKITKRGQNVTFRCDPISEHNRLYWYRQTLGQGPEFLTYFQNEAQLEKSRLLSDRFSAERPKGSFSTLEIQRTEQGDSAMYLCASSFGQQVFDTQYFGPGTRLLVL.